What follows describes a single T cell receptor (beta chain). The PCR contained 60 Vbeta and 13 Jbeta primers. Clones were sequenced by immunoSEQ multiplex PCR, and TCRdb holds only the in-frame ones, with some missing. This specimen shows roughly 100,000 clones; the ten leading clones hold roughly 3.5%. This record belongs to a study of cytomegalovirus exposure and HLA in healthy donors. Germline loops: CDR1 SNHLY, CDR2 FYNNEI. There are 13 residues in the CDR3. The ends lost 10 bases at V and 7 bases at J; junction bases unmatched: 7. This chain connects TRBV2 to TRBJ1-2; 12 bases map to TRBD1. This sequence originates from a woman aged 25 to 45 in good health and CMV-seronegative. The sequenced material came from PBMCs. The CDR3, as DNA: TGTGCCAACGGGGGACAGGGGGCGGTTGGCTACACCTTC. This codes for CANGGQGAVGYTF.